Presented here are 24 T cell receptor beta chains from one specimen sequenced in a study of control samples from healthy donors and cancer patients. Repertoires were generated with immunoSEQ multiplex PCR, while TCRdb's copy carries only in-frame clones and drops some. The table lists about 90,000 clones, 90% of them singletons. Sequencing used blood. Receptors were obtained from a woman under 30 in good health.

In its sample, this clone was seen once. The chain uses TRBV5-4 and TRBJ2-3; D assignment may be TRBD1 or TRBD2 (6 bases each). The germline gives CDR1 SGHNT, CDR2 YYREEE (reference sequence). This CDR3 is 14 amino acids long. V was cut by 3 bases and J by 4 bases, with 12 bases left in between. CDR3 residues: CASSWGAGADTQYF. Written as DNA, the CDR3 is TGTGCCAGCAGCTGGGGGGCTGGGGCAGATACGCAGTATTTT. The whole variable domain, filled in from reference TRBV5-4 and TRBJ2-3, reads ETGVTQSPTHLIKTRGQQVTLRCSSQSGHNTVSWYQQALGQGPQFIFQYYREEENGRGNFPPRFSGLQFPNYSSELNVNALELDDSALYLCASSWGAGADTQYFGPGTRLTVL.

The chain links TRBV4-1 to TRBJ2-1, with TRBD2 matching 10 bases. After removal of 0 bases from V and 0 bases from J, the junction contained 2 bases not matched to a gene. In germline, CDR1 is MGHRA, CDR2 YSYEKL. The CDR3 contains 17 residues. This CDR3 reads CASSQDSGGSSYNEQFF. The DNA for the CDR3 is TGCGCCAGCAGCCAAGATAGCGGGGGGAGCTCCTACAATGAGCAGTTCTTC.

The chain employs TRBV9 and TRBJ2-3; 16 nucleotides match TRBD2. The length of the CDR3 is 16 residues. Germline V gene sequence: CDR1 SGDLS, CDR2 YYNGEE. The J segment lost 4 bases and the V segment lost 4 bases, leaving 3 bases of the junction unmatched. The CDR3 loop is CASSTGTSGGADTQYF. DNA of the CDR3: TGTGCCAGCAGCACCGGGACTAGCGGGGGGGCAGATACGCAGTATTTT.

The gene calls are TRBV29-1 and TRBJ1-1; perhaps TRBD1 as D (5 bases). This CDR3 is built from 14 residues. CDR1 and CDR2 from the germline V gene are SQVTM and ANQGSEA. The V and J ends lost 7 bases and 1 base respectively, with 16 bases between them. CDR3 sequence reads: CSAGLVGPNTEAFF. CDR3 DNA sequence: TGCAGCGCTGGATTGGTGGGGCCGAACACTGAAGCTTTCTTT.

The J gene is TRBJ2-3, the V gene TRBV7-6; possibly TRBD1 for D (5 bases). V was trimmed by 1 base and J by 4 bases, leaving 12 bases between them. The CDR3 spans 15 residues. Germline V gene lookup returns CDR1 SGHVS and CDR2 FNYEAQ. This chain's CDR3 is CASSLGQGIADTQYF. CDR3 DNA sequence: TGTGCCAGCAGCTTAGGTCAGGGAATAGCAGATACGCAGTATTTT.

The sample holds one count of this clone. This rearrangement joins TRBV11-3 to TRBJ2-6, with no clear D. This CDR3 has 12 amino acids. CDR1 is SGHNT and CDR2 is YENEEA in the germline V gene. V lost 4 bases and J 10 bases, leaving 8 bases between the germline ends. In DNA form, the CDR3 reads TGTGCCAGCAGCTCCGATGATAACGTCCTGACTTTC. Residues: CASSSDDNVLTF.

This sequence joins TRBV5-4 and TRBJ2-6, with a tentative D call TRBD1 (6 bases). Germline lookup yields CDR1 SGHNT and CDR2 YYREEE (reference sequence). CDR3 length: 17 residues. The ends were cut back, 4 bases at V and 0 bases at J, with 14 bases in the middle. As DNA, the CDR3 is TGTGCCAGCAGCAAGGACAGCAGCCTCTCTGGGGCCAACGTCCTGACTTTC. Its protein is CASSKDSSLSGANVLTF.

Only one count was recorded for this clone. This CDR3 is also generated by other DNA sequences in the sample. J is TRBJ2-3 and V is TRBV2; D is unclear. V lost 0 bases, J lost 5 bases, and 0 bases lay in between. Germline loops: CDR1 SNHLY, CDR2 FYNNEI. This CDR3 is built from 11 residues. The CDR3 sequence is CASSEADTQYF. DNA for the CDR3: TGTGCCAGCAGTGAAGCAGATACGCAGTATTTT. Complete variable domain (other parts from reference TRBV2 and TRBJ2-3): EPEVTQTPSHQVTQMGQEVILRCVPISNHLYFYWYRQILGQKVEFLVSFYNNEISEKSEIFDDQFSVERPDGSNFTLKIRSTKLEDSAMYFCASSEADTQYFGPGTRLTVL.

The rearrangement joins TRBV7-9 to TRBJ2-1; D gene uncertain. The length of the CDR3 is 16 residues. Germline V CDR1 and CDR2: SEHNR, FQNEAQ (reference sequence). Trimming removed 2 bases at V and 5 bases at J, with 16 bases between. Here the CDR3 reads CASSLNLVLINNEQFF. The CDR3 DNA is TGTGCCAGCAGCTTAAATTTAGTACTGATAAACAATGAGCAGTTCTTC.

CDR3 in amino acids: CASSLGPDTFSTDTQYF. CDR3 bases: TGTGCCAGCAGCTTGGGCCCGGACACCTTTAGCACAGATACGCAGTATTTT. This chain joins TRBV5-5 and TRBJ2-3; possible D gene TRBD1, 5 bases. The CDR3 length is 17 residues. V dropped 0 bases and J dropped 0 bases, with 14 bases sitting between them. CDR1 is SGHKS and CDR2 is YYEKEE in the germline V gene (reference sequence).

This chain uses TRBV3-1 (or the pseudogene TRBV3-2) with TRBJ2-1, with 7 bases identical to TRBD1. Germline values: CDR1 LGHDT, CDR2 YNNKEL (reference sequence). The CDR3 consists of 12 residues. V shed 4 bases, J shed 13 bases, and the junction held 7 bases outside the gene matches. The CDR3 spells CASSRQGSPQFF. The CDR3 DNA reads TGTGCCAGCAGCCGACAGGGTAGCCCACAGTTCTTC.

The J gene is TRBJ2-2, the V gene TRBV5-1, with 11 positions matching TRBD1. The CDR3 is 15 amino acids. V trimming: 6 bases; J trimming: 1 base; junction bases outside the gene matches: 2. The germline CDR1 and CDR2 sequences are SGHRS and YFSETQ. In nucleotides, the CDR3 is TGCGCCAGCATCGGGACAGGGGGGAACACCGGGGAGCTGTTTTTT. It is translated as CASIGTGGNTGELFF.

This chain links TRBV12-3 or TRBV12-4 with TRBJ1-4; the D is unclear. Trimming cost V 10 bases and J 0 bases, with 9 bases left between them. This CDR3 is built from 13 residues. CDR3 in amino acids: CAIWTSTNEKLFF. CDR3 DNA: TGTGCCATATGGACCTCAACTAATGAAAAACTGTTTTTT.

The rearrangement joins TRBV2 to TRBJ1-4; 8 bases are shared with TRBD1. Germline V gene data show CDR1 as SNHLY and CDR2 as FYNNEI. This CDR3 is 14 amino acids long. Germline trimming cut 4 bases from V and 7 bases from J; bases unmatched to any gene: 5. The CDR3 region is CASSGAGGGEKLFF. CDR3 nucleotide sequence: TGTGCCAGCAGTGGTGCAGGGGGCGGTGAAAAACTGTTTTTT.

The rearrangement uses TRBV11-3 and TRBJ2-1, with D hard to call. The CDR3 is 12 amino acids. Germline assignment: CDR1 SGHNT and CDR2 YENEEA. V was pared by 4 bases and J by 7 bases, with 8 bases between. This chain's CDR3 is CASSSGRNEQFF. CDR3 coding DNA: TGTGCCAGCAGCTCTGGGCGGAATGAGCAGTTCTTC.

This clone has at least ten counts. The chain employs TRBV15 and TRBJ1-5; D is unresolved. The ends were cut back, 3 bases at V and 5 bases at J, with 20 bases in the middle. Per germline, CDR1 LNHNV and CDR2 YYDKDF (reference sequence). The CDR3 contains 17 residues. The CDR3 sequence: CATSSLRDRGFHQPQHF. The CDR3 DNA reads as TGTGCCACCAGCAGTTTAAGGGATCGGGGATTTCATCAGCCCCAGCATTTT.

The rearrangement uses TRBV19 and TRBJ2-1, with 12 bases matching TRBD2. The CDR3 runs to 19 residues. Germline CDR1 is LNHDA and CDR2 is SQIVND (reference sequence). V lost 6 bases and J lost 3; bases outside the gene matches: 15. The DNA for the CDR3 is TGTGCCAGTAGCCTAAAAAAACGGACTAGCGGGGACATCTACAATGAGCAGTTCTTC. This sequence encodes CASSLKKRTSGDIYNEQFF.

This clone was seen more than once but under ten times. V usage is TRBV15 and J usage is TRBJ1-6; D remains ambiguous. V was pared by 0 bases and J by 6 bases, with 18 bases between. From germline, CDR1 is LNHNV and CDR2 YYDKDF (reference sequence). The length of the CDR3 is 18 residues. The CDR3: CATSRDYNLQDLNSPLHF. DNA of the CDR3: TGTGCCACCAGCAGAGACTACAACTTGCAGGACCTTAATTCACCCCTCCACTTT.

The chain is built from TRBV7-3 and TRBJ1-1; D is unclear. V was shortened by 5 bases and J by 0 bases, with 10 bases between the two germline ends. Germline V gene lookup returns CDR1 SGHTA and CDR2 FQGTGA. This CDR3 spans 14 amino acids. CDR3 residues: CASSDNPLNTEAFF. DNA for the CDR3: TGTGCCAGCAGCGACAACCCTTTGAACACTGAAGCTTTCTTT.

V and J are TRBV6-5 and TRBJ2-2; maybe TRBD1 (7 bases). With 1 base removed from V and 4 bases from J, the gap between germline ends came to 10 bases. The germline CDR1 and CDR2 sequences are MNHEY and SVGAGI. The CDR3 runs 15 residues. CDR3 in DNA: TGTGCCAGCAGTTACTACAGGGGAGGCACCGGGGAGCTGTTTTTT. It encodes CASSYYRGGTGELFF.

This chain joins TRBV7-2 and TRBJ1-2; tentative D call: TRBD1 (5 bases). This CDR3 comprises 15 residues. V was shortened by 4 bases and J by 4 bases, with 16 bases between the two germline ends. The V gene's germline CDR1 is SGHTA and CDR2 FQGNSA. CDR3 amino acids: CASSYGTESTYGYTF. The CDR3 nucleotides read TGTGCCAGCAGCTACGGGACGGAGAGTACCTATGGCTACACCTTC.

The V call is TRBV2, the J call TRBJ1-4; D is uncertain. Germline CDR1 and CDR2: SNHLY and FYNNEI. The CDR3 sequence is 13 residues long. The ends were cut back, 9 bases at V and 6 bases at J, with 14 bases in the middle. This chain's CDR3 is CARKRDRDEKLFF. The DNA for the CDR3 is TGTGCCAGGAAGCGGGATAGAGATGAAAAACTGTTTTTT.

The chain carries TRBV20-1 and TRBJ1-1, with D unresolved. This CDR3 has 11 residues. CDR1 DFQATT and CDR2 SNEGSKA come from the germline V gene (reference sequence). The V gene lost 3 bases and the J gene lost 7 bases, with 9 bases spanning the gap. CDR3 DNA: TGCAGTGCTAGCGCCGGGAGTGAAGCTTTCTTT. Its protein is CSASAGSEAFF.

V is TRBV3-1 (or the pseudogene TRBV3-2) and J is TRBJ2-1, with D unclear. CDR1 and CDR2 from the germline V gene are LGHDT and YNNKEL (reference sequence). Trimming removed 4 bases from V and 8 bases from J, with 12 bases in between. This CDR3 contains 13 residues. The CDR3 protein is CASSPTTGHEQFF. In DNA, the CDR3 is TGTGCCAGCAGCCCCACTACTGGTCATGAGCAGTTCTTC.